The next 16 T cell receptor beta chains were all read from a single sample in a study of shared clonotypes between healthy human individuals. The repertoire was sequenced with immunoSEQ multiplex PCR; TCRdb's copy has only in-frame clones and lacks some. The sample records roughly 850,000 clones, 90% to 98% being singletons. Cells designated naive CD8 were CD45RO-negative and were positively selected for CCR7, with terminally differentiated effector memory CD45RA+ cells excluded. Sequenced input: naive CD8+ T cells sorted from blood. The receptors were gathered from a man aged 25-45 years in good health.

Only one count was recorded for this clone. The chain uses TRBV28 and TRBJ1-5; D uncertain. The V and J ends lost 10 bases and 3 bases respectively, with 10 bases between them. Germline CDR1 reads MDHEN; CDR2 reads SYDVKM. The CDR3 spans 12 residues. CDR3 loop: CATSFLNQPQHF. CDR3 sequence (DNA): TGTGCCACTTCGTTTCTCAATCAGCCCCAGCATTTT. The variable domain in full, with the rest retrieved from reference TRBV28 and TRBJ1-5, is DVKVTQSSRYLVKRTGEKVFLECVQDMDHENMFWYRQDPGLGLRLIYFSYDVKMKEKGDIPEGYSVSREKKERFSLILESASTNQTSMYLCATSFLNQPQHFGDGTRLSIL.

The chain combines TRBV28 with TRBJ2-1; TRBD1 aligns across 9 bases. There are 14 residues in the CDR3. CDR1 and CDR2 (germline): MDHEN, SYDVKM. V shed 6 bases and J 4 bases; nucleotides not matched to a gene: 4. CDR3 DNA sequence: TGTGCCAGCAGAATCGGGACAGGGTACAATGAGCAGTTCTTC. This codes for CASRIGTGYNEQFF.

This sequence joins TRBV7-9 and TRBJ1-2; TRBD1 agrees at 9 bases. The germline CDR1 and CDR2 sequences are SEHNR and FQNEAQ (reference sequence). CDR3 length: 16 residues. With V trimmed by 5 bases and J by 3 bases, 10 bases remained unmatched. The CDR3, as DNA: TGTGCCAGCAGCCAAATCCGGGACAGGGCGGACTATGGCTACACCTTC. This codes for CASSQIRDRADYGYTF. The entire variable domain, with the rest obtained from reference TRBV7-9 and TRBJ1-2, is as follows: DTGVSQNPRHKITKRGQNVTFRCDPISEHNRLYWYRQTLGQGPEFLTYFQNEAQLEKSRLLSDRFSAERPKGSFSTLEIQRTEQGDSAMYLCASSQIRDRADYGYTFGSGTRLTVV.

This chain joins TRBV30 and TRBJ2-2, with TRBD1 matching 8 bases. The CDR3 runs 19 residues. With V trimmed by 0 bases and J by 6 bases, 18 bases remained unmatched. Germline lookup yields CDR1 GTSNPN and CDR2 SVGIG (reference sequence). The CDR3 protein is CAWSVKSQGTGQRSGELFF. CDR3 coding DNA: TGTGCCTGGAGTGTTAAGAGTCAGGGGACAGGCCAAAGGTCCGGGGAGCTGTTTTTT.

This clone showed up just once. This rearrangement joins TRBV15 to TRBJ2-5; D gene unclear. Trimming removed 1 base from V and 5 bases from J, with 14 bases in between. Germline CDR1 reads LNHNV; CDR2 reads YYDKDF (reference sequence). CDR3 size: 15 residues. The CDR3 protein is CATSRARQIFETQYF. The DNA for the CDR3 is TGTGCCACCAGCAGAGCCCGCCAGATTTTTGAGACCCAGTACTTC. The full variable domain, with the rest looked up from reference TRBV15 and TRBJ2-5, is DAMVIQNPRYQVTQFGKPVTLSCSQTLNHNVMYWYQQKSSQAPKLLFHYYDKDFNNEADTPDNFQSRRPNTSFCFLDIRSPGLGDTAMYLCATSRARQIFETQYFGPGTRLLVL.

This clone was detected only once. The chain employs TRBV29-1 and TRBJ2-1, with D maybe TRBD1 (6 bases). The germline CDR1 and CDR2 sequences are SQVTM and ANQGSEA. The CDR3 spans 13 residues. V shed 6 bases and J shed 9 bases, with 18 bases lying between them. This CDR3 is CSVGSTPDSEQFF. Here the CDR3 DNA reads TGCAGCGTGGGGAGCACTCCGGACAGTGAGCAGTTCTTC.

The rearrangement uses TRBV7-8 and TRBJ2-2, with 7 bases lining up with TRBD1. CDR3 length: 15 amino acids. Germline trimming cut 4 bases from V and 5 bases from J; bases unmatched to any gene: 7. Per germline, CDR1 SGHVS and CDR2 FQNEAQ. This CDR3 is CASSYPGQQTGELFF. The CDR3 nucleotides are TGTGCCAGCAGCTATCCGGGACAGCAAACCGGGGAGCTGTTTTTT.

The chain joins TRBV27 to TRBJ2-1; the D is unclear. The CDR3 spans 12 residues. Trimming removed 6 bases at V and 10 bases at J, with 13 bases between. The germline gives CDR1 MNHEY, CDR2 SMNVEV (reference sequence). The CDR3 nucleotides read TGTGCCAGCAGCTCAGTGACTTTAGAGCAGTTCTTC. Translation gives CASSSVTLEQFF.

The CDR3 region is CASSSPLAGVFGNNEQFF. The DNA of the CDR3 is TGTGCCAGCAGCTCTCCGCTAGCGGGAGTATTCGGGAACAATGAGCAGTTCTTC. The rearrangement uses TRBV7-9 and TRBJ2-1, with TRBD2 matching over 10 bases. The CDR3 has 18 amino acids. V lost 4 bases to trimming and J lost 5 bases; unmatched junction nucleotides: 14. Germline values: CDR1 SEHNR, CDR2 FQNEAQ (reference sequence).

Regarding this clone: The sample holds other DNA sequences that translate to the same CDR3. V and J are TRBV15 and TRBJ2-7; D remains unclear. Germline V gene sequence: CDR1 LNHNV, CDR2 YYDKDF (reference sequence). Trimming cost V 6 bases and J 4 bases, with 7 bases left between them. There are 11 residues in the CDR3. This chain's CDR3 is CATSKGYEQYF. The CDR3 coding sequence is TGTGCCACCAGTAAAGGGTACGAGCAGTACTTC.

This clone appeared once. This chain connects TRBV7-8 to TRBJ2-5; the match to TRBD2 covers 15 bases. The CDR3 has 17 amino acids. The V gene's germline CDR1 is SGHVS and CDR2 FQNEAQ. Losses at the gene ends were 4 bases for V and 4 bases for J; bases not matched to a gene: 7. The CDR3 loop reads CASSWGLAGGPGETQYF. The DNA of the CDR3 is TGTGCCAGCAGCTGGGGACTAGCGGGAGGCCCGGGAGAGACCCAGTACTTC.

The chain uses TRBV9 and TRBJ2-7; 14 bases fit TRBD2. Trimming removed 3 bases from V and 4 bases from J; junction bases left unmatched: 3. The CDR3 runs to 15 residues. From germline, CDR1 is SGDLS and CDR2 YYNGEE. Written as DNA, the CDR3 is TGTGCCAGCAGCGCGAGGACTAGCGGGAGGTACGAGCAGTACTTC. Translating gives CASSARTSGRYEQYF. Looking up the rest from reference TRBV9 and TRBJ2-7 gives the full variable domain: DSGVTQTPKHLITATGQRVTLRCSPRSGDLSVYWYQQSLDQGLQFLIQYYNGEERAKGNILERFSAQQFPDLHSELNLSSLELGDSALYFCASSARTSGRYEQYFGPGTRLTVT.

The chain carries TRBV11-1 and TRBJ2-1; TRBD2 aligns across 14 bases. V trimming: 5 bases; J trimming: 1 base; junction bases outside the gene matches: 7. The CDR3 runs to 18 residues. Germline loops: CDR1 SGHAT, CDR2 FQDESV (reference sequence). The CDR3: CASSVRGTSGSSYNEQFF. DNA for the CDR3: TGTGCCAGCAGCGTAAGGGGGACTAGCGGGAGTTCCTACAATGAGCAGTTCTTC.

In its sample, this clone was seen once. The V call is TRBV7-8, the J call TRBJ1-2; D ambiguous. The CDR3 totals 14 residues. CDR1 is SGHVS, CDR2 FQNEAQ, per germline. Trimming cost V 2 bases and J 7 bases, with 14 bases left between them. The CDR3 sequence is CASSLSFVAGGYTF. CDR3 DNA: TGTGCCAGCAGCTTAAGTTTTGTGGCAGGTGGCTACACCTTC.

V and J are TRBV29-1 and TRBJ1-2; TRBD1 matches at 11 bases. Germline loops: CDR1 SQVTM, CDR2 ANQGSEA. V was clipped by 7 bases and J by 5 bases; unmatched bases: 18. This CDR3 is 17 amino acids long. Here the CDR3 reads CSAPDRSGTGGLYGYTF. The CDR3 DNA reads TGCAGCGCCCCAGACAGATCGGGGACAGGGGGTCTGTATGGCTACACCTTC. The variable domain in full, completed from reference TRBV29-1 and TRBJ1-2, reads SAVISQKPSRDICQRGTSLTIQCQVDSQVTMMFWYRQQPGQSLTLIATANQGSEATYESGFVIDKFPISRPNLTFSTLTVSNMSPEDSSIYLCSAPDRSGTGGLYGYTFGSGTRLTVV.

The table lists this clone with a count of one. This chain uses TRBV6-5 with TRBJ2-1; D uncertain. The V end lost 0 bases, the J end lost 8 bases, and 11 bases lay between the germline ends. CDR3 length: 14 residues. Germline CDR1 reads MNHEY; CDR2 reads SVGAGI. CDR3 DNA: TGTGCCAGCAGTTACTCGTCCTTTTTTTATGAGCAGTTCTTC. It encodes CASSYSSFFYEQFF.